The 2 T cell receptor beta chains below all came from one sample that was sequenced in a study of T cells in Graves' hyperthyroidism and ophthalmopathy. There were TCR beta CDR3 regions amplified from RNA transcripts. The study used the HTBI primer set for a first-round RT-PCR of the TCR CDR3. TCRdb reanalysed the multiplex PCR reads using MiXCR and keeps one entry per CDR3 protein. This sample has around 200,000 distinct CDR3 sequences, with 18% found just once. The sequenced sample was blood. These receptor sequences come from a man aged 40-49 years with Graves' hyperthyroidism.

This chain connects TRBV19 to TRBJ2-3; tentatively, D is TRBD1 (6 bases). Germline V gives CDR1 LNHDA, CDR2 SQIVND (reference sequence). V lost 3 bases and J lost 2, with 15 bases in between. This CDR3 comprises 16 residues. CDR3 region: CASSIQTGPVTDTQYF. The CDR3 coding sequence is TGTGCCAGTAGTATCCAGACAGGACCAGTCACAGATACGCAGTATTTT.

Of note for this clonotype: This could be a read error, since a much larger clone is one nucleotide away. The chain has TRBV7-3 and TRBJ2-7; the D is unclear. Looked up from germline, CDR1 is SGHTA and CDR2 is FQGTGA. The CDR3 covers 16 residues. V gave up 5 bases and J gave up 6 bases, with 23 bases separating them. This CDR3 is CASSPTPELGLGEQYF. CDR3 in DNA: TGTGCCAGCAGCCCTACGCCGGAACTGGGTTTGGGCGAGCAGTACTTC.